This TCR beta chain originates from a study of long-term antiretroviral therapy in people with HIV. Study details: The oldest samples precede the 2015 immediate-ART recommendation by about a decade. Findings and caveats of the study: Increased diversity was seen after ART, yet it remained lower than in transplant donor controls. Blood sampling spanned 2004 to 2017, possibly under older ART regimens.

V lost 6 bases and J lost 5, with 19 bases in between. The CDR3 is made up of 16 amino acids. Germline V lookup: CDR1 SGHAT, CDR2 FQNNGV. A word on this clone: Its antigen remains unknown.

The libraries were made with immunoSEQ v3.0 at survey level. TCRdb's table, derived via immunoSEQ multiplex PCR, lists solely in-frame clones and lacks some. The sample has about 19,000 clones; 76% are singletons. The genes are TRBV11-2 and TRBJ1-4; possibly TRBD1 for D (6 bases). The sequences come from unsorted PBMCs, collected 0.5 years before starting antiretroviral therapy. This clonotype originated in a woman between 50 and 59 years old with HIV. The CDR3 DNA sequence: TGTGCCAGCAGTTTGAGCAGGGGCGAAAGGAATGAAAAACTGTTTTTT. Translated: CASSLSRGERNEKLFF. The full variable domain, with the rest looked up from reference TRBV11-2 and TRBJ1-4, is EAGVAQSPRYKIIEKRQSVAFWCNPISGHATLYWYQQILGQGPKLLIQFQNNGVVDDSQLPKDRFSAERLKGVDSTLKIQPAKLEDSAVYLCASSLSRGERNEKLFFGSGTQLSVL.